A selection of T cell receptor beta chains follows, all from one sample in a study of regulatory T cells in long-lasting Graves disease. A single record per CDR3 protein comes from TCRdb applying MiXCR to the multiplex PCR reads. The data contain 410,000 or so distinct CDR3 sequences, 15% of them singletons. This sample was also put to use in a study of T cells in Graves' hyperthyroidism and ophthalmopathy.

Sequenced material: peripheral blood mononuclear cells (PBMCs), taken at new diagnosis, from a patient treated with antithyroid drugs. The receptors stem from a woman in her 30s with Graves disease. The CDR3 runs from the conserved cysteine through the conserved F or W. A D gene is named only where the DNA matches it firmly. A clone size is listed for some rows: how often the clone was seen (once, few, many), or a class if it is expanded.

>NA|NA|TRBV6-1|TRBJ2-5
TGTGCCAGCAGTCCACCGGACACCCGAGAGACCCAGTACTTC
CASSPPDTRETQYF
>NA|once|TRBV10-3|TRBJ2-7
TGTGCCATCAGTGTGGTGAGCTCCTACGAGCAGTACTTC
CAISVVSSYEQYF
>NA|few|TRBV6-5|TRBJ2-3
TGTGCCAGCAGTTACTCGAACAGCCTCGATACGCAGTATTTT
CASSYSNSLDTQYF
>NA|many|TRBV3-1|TRBJ1-5
TGTGCCAGCAGCCAAGTCGACGGCCAGCCCCAGCATTTT
CASSQVDGQPQHF
>NA|many|TRBV20-1|TRBJ2-7
TGCAGTGCTAGAGGGGTCTACGAGCAGTACTTC
CSARGVYEQYF
>NA|NA|TRBV24-1|TRBJ2-3
TGTGCCACCAGTGATCCCGGGCCTTACACAGATACGCAGTATTTT
CATSDPGPYTDTQYF
>TRBD2|NA|TRBV18|TRBJ2-7
TGTGCCAGCTCACGTCAGCTAGCGGGAGAGGACGAGCAGTACTTC
CASSRQLAGEDEQYF
>TRBD2|many|TRBV7-3|TRBJ2-1
TGTGCCAGCAGCTTAGATGCGTCGGGACTAGCGGGAAATGAGCAGTTCTTC
CASSLDASGLAGNEQFF
>TRBD1|many|TRBV27|TRBJ1-5
TGTGCCAGCAGTCCGATATTGGGCGCCGGGACAGCCCATCAGCCCCAGCATTTT
CASSPILGAGTAHQPQHF
>TRBD1|few|TRBV29-1|TRBJ1-2
TGCAGCGTTGAAGATCTGCTACAGGGGGGCATCTATGGCTACACCTTC
CSVEDLLQGGIYGYTF
>NA|NA|TRBV5-1|TRBJ1-1
TGCGCCAGCAGCTTGGCGGGATCTGGCGCTGCTGAAGCTTTCTTT
CASSLAGSGAAEAFF
>NA|NA|TRBV4-1|TRBJ2-7
TGCGCCAGCAGCCAATTGGGATTCTACGAGCAGTACTTC
CASSQLGFYEQYF
>TRBD2|NA|TRBV3-1|TRBJ2-1
TGTGCCAGCATTCTAGCGGGAAGCAATGAGCAGTTCTTC
CASILAGSNEQFF
>NA|few|TRBV11-2|TRBJ1-4
TGTGCCAGCAGCCACTCGAGAAATAGGGCTGGTAATGAAAAACTGTTTTTT
CASSHSRNRAGNEKLFF
>TRBD2|many|TRBV6-9|TRBJ2-3
TGTGCCAGCAGTTACTGGCGAGCGGGAGCAGATACGCAGTATTTT
CASSYWRAGADTQYF
>NA|few|TRBV11-2|TRBJ2-7
TGTGCCAGCAGCTTAGAGGGCCAGGGACCCTTCCTATCCTCCTACGAGCAGTACTTC
CASSLEGQGPFLSSYEQYF
>TRBD2|NA|TRBV24-1|TRBJ2-3
TGTGCCACCAGTGACGGCGGGAGAACCACAGATACGCAGTATTTT
CATSDGGRTTDTQYF
>NA|many|TRBV3-1|TRBJ2-7
TGTGCCAGCAGCCAAGAGGTCAGAGCAACCTACGAGCAGTACTTC
CASSQEVRATYEQYF
>NA|few|TRBV28|TRBJ1-2
TGTGCCAGCAGTCCTCAGGGATCTGGCTACACCTTC
CASSPQGSGYTF
>NA|many|TRBV3-1|TRBJ2-1
TGTGCCAGCAGCCAAGAATCCAGGAGACATGAGCAGTTCTTC
CASSQESRRHEQFF
>NA|many|TRBV20-1|TRBJ1-2
TGCAGTGCTAGGGAGGCGGCAGGCCGCTATGGCTACACCTTC
CSAREAAGRYGYTF
>NA|few|TRBV24-1|TRBJ2-5
TGTGCCACCAGTGATACTTGGGGCTTAACAGGTACCGAGACCCAGTACTTC
CATSDTWGLTGTETQYF
>NA|few|TRBV6-2/TRBV6-3|TRBJ2-2
TGTGCCAGCAGTTTCGGACTTAGTGGGACCGGGGAGCTGTTTTTT
CASSFGLSGTGELFF
>NA|NA|TRBV11-2|TRBJ2-7
TGTGCCAGCAGCCCCGCGGGACAAGACCTCTACGAGCAGTACTTC
CASSPAGQDLYEQYF
>NA|many|TRBV24-1|TRBJ2-1
TGTGCCACCGCGAGGGAGTTTCCCTACAATGAGCAGTTCTTC
CATAREFPYNEQFF
>NA|NA|TRBV19|TRBJ2-5
TGTGCCAGTAGTATAGGAACGGGTACGAGAGAGACCCAGTACTTC
CASSIGTGTRETQYF
>TRBD2|NA|TRBV19|TRBJ2-7
TGTGCCAGTAGTCCCCTAACGGGGTCTAGCGGGTCCTACGAGCAGTACTTC
CASSPLTGSSGSYEQYF
>NA|NA|TRBV9|TRBJ2-7
TGTGCCAGCAGCGTAGAGGCAGGATGGACCTACGAGCAGTACTTC
CASSVEAGWTYEQYF
>NA|few|TRBV27|TRBJ2-1
TGTGCCAGCAGTTACTCGAGTAAGGAAGGTGGTTACGTTGAGCAGTTCTTC
CASSYSSKEGGYVEQFF
>TRBD2|many|TRBV11-2|TRBJ2-1
TGTGCCAGCAGCTCTATTTTGGGGGCTAGCGGGAGGGCCCCCTACAATGAGCAGTTCTTC
CASSSILGASGRAPYNEQFF
>TRBD2|many|TRBV2|TRBJ2-5
TGTGCCAGCAGTGAAGCGGGACTAGCGGGAGTAGAGACCCAGTACTTC
CASSEAGLAGVETQYF
>NA|NA|TRBV15|TRBJ2-1
TGTGCCACCAGCCCTGACTACCTTGGCAATGAGCAGTTCTTC
CATSPDYLGNEQFF
>NA|many|TRBV3-1|TRBJ1-2
TGTGCCAGCAGCCTCATAAGGGGCTATGGCTACACCTTC
CASSLIRGYGYTF
>TRBD1|few|TRBV10-3|TRBJ1-5
TGTGCCATCAGTTCCCCAGGGGGCGATCAGCCCCAGCATTTT
CAISSPGGDQPQHF
>TRBD1|many|TRBV2|TRBJ2-5
TGTGCCAGCAGCGCCGACAGGGACCAAGAGACCCAGTACTTC
CASSADRDQETQYF
>TRBD1|many|TRBV11-3|TRBJ2-3
TGTGCCAGCAGCTCCACGGGCCGGGACAGCCCTAGCACAGATACGCAGTATTTT
CASSSTGRDSPSTDTQYF
>NA|many|TRBV6-4|TRBJ2-2
TGTGCCAGCAGTCGACAGGACACCGGGGAGCTGTTTTTT
CASSRQDTGELFF
>TRBD1|many|TRBV30|TRBJ1-1
TGTGCCTGGGAGGGACAGTTGAACACTGAAGCTTTCTTT
CAWEGQLNTEAFF
>NA|many|TRBV20-1|TRBJ2-7
TGCAGTGCTAGCCCCTCGACTACCACCTACGAGCAGTACTTC
CSASPSTTTYEQYF
>NA|many|TRBV20-1|TRBJ2-7
TGCAGTGCCCCGACCCGACGGGACTACGAGCAGTACTTC
CSAPTRRDYEQYF
>NA|few|TRBV6-2/TRBV6-3|TRBJ2-3
TGTGCCAGCAGTTACTCGACTTTGGGGGGACACAGGGATACGCAGTATTTT
CASSYSTLGGHRDTQYF
>NA|NA|TRBV9|TRBJ2-1
TGTGCCAGCAGCGTAAGCCCGTTTGAGAAGGATGAGCAGTTCTTC
CASSVSPFEKDEQFF
>TRBD1|many|TRBV16|TRBJ2-7
TGTGCCAGCAGCCAGGAACTCGGGACAGGATCCTCCTACGAGCAGTACTTC
CASSQELGTGSSYEQYF
>TRBD1|few|TRBV19|TRBJ1-5
TGTGCCAGTAGTCTACAGAGGGGGCAAATCGGTCAGCCCCAGCATTTT
CASSLQRGQIGQPQHF
>TRBD2|many|TRBV18|TRBJ2-1
TGTGCCAGCTCACCAGTAGCGGGAGTAGCGAGAAATGAGCAGTTCTTC
CASSPVAGVARNEQFF